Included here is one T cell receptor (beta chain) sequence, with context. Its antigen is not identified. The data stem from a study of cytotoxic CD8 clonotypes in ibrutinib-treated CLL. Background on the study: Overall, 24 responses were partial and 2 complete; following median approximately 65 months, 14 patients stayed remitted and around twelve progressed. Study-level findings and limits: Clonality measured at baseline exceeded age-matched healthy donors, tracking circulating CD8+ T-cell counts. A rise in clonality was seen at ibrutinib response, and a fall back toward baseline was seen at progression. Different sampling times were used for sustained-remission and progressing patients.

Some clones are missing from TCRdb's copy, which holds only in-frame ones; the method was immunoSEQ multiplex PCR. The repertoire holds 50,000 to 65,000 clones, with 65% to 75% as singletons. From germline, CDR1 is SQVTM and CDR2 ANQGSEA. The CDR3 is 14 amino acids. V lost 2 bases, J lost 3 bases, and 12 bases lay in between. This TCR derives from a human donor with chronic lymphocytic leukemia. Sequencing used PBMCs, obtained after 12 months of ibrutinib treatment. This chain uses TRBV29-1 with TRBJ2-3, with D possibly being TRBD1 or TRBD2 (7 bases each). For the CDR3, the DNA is TGCAGCGTTGAACGACAGGGAGGGACAGATACGCAGTATTTT. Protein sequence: CSVERQGGTDTQYF.